The following is a TCR beta chain sequence with its context. This receptor's antigen is unknown. This specimen comes from a study of T cells expressing NK-cell markers (dated by TCRdb to the early 2020s). For the wider study: TCR beta-chain repertoires were profiled in sorted CD3+CD56+NKG2C+, CD3+CD56+NKG2C- and CD3+CD56-NKG2C+ T-cell subsets from several donors. The study sequenced eight donors, all healthy volunteers chosen at random: three men and five women. Among the eight sequenced donors, seven were HCMV-seropositive and one was HCMV-seronegative. The libraries were sequenced on Illumina HiSeq 2000/2500, MiSeq or NextSeq, producing 2 x 150 bp reads.

Broad study findings and their caveats: Those dominant clonotypes were again the most abundant among CD3+CD56-NKG2C+ cells in a few donors, at about 25-65%. It remained unclear whether the expanded NKG2C-expressing T cell clones were specific for HCMV antigens. For six donors, the dominant CD3+CD56+NKG2C+ clonotypes were among the top 10 CD8+ clonotypes and accounted for roughly 1.0-8% of CD8+ T cells.

These reads were obtained on an Illumina HiSeq 2000. 5'RACE template switching, by which a universal primer site and unique molecular identifiers were added, was used to make TCR beta cDNA libraries. Synthesis of cDNA was primed from the TCR beta constant segment and was followed by two consecutive PCR amplification steps. As for how the authors treated the data: Reads were demultiplexed and grouped by UMI with MIGEC, and clonotypes were assembled and quantified with MiTCR. Only TCR cDNA sequences supported by at least two reads were kept to exclude erroneous sequences. Downstream repertoire analysis used the tcR package, and clonotypes were matched across fractions by CDR3 nucleotide sequence plus V segment. VDJmatch was used to annotate antigen specificity against VDJdb, with one amino acid substitution allowed in CDR3. The reads were reprocessed in TCRdb, with one entry per CDR3 protein sequence and no accompanying DNA. The V and J calls and clone size are TCRdb's, not the authors'. The table for this sample records 500,000 to 600,000 distinct CDR3 sequences. The ten biggest clones cover about 3.6% of the sample.

A commercial ELISA kit detecting HCMV-specific IgG in serum was used to determine HCMV serostatus. Ficoll density gradient centrifugation was used to isolate peripheral blood mononuclear cells from blood. The sequence was collected from a man younger than 30 in good health. Donor details come from another sample of the same person, matched by shared clones. The sample consisted of blood T cells: a sorted CD56 or NKG2C T cell subset, CD4+ or CD8+ T cells, or bulk PBMC T cells (not recorded which).

The CDR3 reads CAWEPGLAEGRNEQFF. This sequence uses TRBV30 and TRBJ2-1; TCRdb indicates TRBD2, and absent DNA this call remains unverified. Its CDR3 holds 16 amino acids, cysteine through phenylalanine. Only the protein sequence is given. According to the germline V gene (reference sequence), CDR1 reads GTSNPN and CDR2 reads SVGIG.